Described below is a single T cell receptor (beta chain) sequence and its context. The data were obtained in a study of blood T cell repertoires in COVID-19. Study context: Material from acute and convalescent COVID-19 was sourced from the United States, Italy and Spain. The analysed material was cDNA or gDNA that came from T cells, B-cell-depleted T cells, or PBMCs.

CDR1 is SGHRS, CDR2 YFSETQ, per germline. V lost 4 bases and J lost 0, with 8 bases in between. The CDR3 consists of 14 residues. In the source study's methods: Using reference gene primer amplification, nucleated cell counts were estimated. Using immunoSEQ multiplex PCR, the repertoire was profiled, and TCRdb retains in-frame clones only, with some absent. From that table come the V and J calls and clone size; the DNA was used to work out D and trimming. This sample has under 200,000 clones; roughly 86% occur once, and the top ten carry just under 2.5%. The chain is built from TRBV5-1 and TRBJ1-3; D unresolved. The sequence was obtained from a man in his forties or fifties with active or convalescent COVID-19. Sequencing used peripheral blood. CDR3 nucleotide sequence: TGCGCCAGCAGCATTGATAGCTCTGGAAACACCATATATTTT. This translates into CASSIDSSGNTIYF.